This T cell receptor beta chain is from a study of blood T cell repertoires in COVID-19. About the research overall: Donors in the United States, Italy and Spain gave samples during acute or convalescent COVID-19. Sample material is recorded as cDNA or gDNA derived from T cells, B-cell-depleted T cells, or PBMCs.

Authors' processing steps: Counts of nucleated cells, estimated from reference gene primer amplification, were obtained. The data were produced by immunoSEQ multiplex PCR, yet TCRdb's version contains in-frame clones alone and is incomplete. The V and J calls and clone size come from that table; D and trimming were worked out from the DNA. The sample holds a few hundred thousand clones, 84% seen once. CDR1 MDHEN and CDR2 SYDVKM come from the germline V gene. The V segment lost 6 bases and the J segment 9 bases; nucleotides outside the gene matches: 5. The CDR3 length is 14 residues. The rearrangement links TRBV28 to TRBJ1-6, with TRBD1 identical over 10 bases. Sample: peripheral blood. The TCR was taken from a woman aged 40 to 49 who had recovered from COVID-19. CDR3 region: CASSWGTGVSPLHF. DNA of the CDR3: TGTGCCAGCAGCTGGGGGACAGGGGTTTCACCCCTCCACTTT.